This record looks at one TCR beta chain sequence and its context. Its target is unknown. This sample is part of a study of T cell responses to AZD1222 COVID-19 vaccine. CDR1 is LNHDA, CDR2 SQIVND, per germline (reference sequence). Trimming stripped 3 bases from V and 3 bases from J, with 18 bases between. The CDR3 has 16 amino acids. Assay: immunoSEQ multiplex PCR; the TCRdb copy retains only in-frame clones and omits some. The table has under 200,000 clones, approximately 94% seen once. Study conclusions and caveats: Two AZD1222 administrations were followed by greater Spike-specific TCR breadth and depth.

This sample comprised peripheral blood, obtained 28 days after the second dose of the MenACWY control vaccine. This receptor was obtained from an adult who received the MenACWY meningococcal vaccine as a control. V and J are TRBV19 and TRBJ2-7; D perhaps matches TRBD2 (6 bases). The CDR3 spells CASSIKWVAAGYEQYF. In nucleotides, the CDR3 is TGTGCCAGTAGTATCAAGTGGGTAGCGGCGGGCTACGAGCAGTACTTC.